These 9 T cell receptor beta chains were all obtained from the same sample, sequenced in a study of human T cells and chemical hapten exposure. Time point in this sample: healthy volunteer bleed at 6 weeks. Total RNA was isolated from whole blood that had not been fractionated. TCRdb called the RACE reads again in MiXCR, with one record for every CDR3 protein. The table lists approximately 84,000 distinct CDR3 sequences, about 8.6% of them singletons, with over 1.5% in the top ten. The material sequenced was whole blood. The receptor source for this set is a male donor in good health. Some clones in this sample may be carry-over from other donors' samples.

In its sample, this clonotype was seen a few times. The V call is TRBV20-1, the J call TRBJ2-2; a weak D match, TRBD1 (6 bases). Trimming pared 1 base from V and 8 bases from J, leaving 8 bases between. This CDR3 region has 12 residues. Germline CDR1 DFQATT, CDR2 SNEGSKA (reference sequence). The DNA for the CDR3 is TGCAGTGCTAGAGTGGGGGCAGGGGAGCTGTTTTTT. Amino acids: CSARVGAGELFF.

This clonotype was counted a few times. The chain employs TRBV27 and TRBJ2-1; D possibly corresponds to TRBD2 (6 bases). Germline V gene lookup returns CDR1 MNHEY and CDR2 SMNVEV (reference sequence). This CDR3 has 14 amino acids. V dropped 3 bases and J dropped 5 bases, with 11 bases sitting between them. CDR3 nucleotides: TGTGCCAGCAGTTTTCAGCGGGCGAACAATGAGCAGTTCTTC. Its protein is CASSFQRANNEQFF.

This rearrangement joins TRBV7-8 to TRBJ2-6; 8 bases align to TRBD1. Trimming took 0 bases from V and 3 from J; bases not matched to a gene: 10. From germline, CDR1 is SGHVS and CDR2 FQNEAQ. CDR3 size: 19 residues. Written as DNA, the CDR3 is TGTGCCAGCAGCTTAGCAGACAGGGGTTTGGAGAGTGGGGCCAACGTCCTGACTTTC. It encodes CASSLADRGLESGANVLTF.

This sequence joins TRBV7-9 and TRBJ2-7; D ambiguous. CDR1 and CDR2 (germline): SEHNR, FQNEAQ (reference sequence). The CDR3 is 13 amino acids. V lost 5 bases, J lost 3 bases, and 11 bases lay in between. CDR3 coding DNA: TGTGCCAGCAGCCAAGAGGCCCACTACGAGCAGTACTTC. Protein: CASSQEAHYEQYF.

The V and J genes are TRBV3-1 and TRBJ2-1; 8 bases are a match to TRBD2. This CDR3 is 18 amino acids long. Germline lookup yields CDR1 LGHDT and CDR2 YNNKEL (reference sequence). Germline trimming cut 0 bases from V and 7 bases from J; bases unmatched to any gene: 14. DNA for the CDR3: TGTGCCAGCAGCCAAGATTTCGTCCCAGCGGGAGAGCTAAATGAGCAGTTCTTC. Translation gives CASSQDFVPAGELNEQFF.

Many counts were recorded for this clonotype. The V gene is TRBV2, the J gene TRBJ1-2, with 7 bases matching TRBD1. This CDR3 spans 14 amino acids. Germline-derived CDR1 and CDR2 are SNHLY and FYNNEI. J lost 8 bases, V lost 1 base, and 7 bases had no gene match. CDR3 in DNA: TGTGCCAGCAGTGAAGTCCAACAGGGGTACGGCTACACCTTC. Translating it yields CASSEVQQGYGYTF.

This clonotype was detected only a few times. The chain employs TRBV18 and TRBJ1-1; no clear D. The germline V and J ends were trimmed by 4 bases and 0 bases, with 18 bases remaining between them. In germline, CDR1 is KGHSH, CDR2 LQKENI. The CDR3 loop spans 17 amino acids. The DNA of the CDR3 is TGTGCCAGCTCACGAAGCCGGACTGAGACGCTGAACACTGAAGCTTTCTTT. Translation gives CASSRSRTETLNTEAFF. The full variable domain, with the rest looked up from reference TRBV18 and TRBJ1-1, is NAGVMQNPRHLVRRRGQEARLRCSPMKGHSHVYWYRQLPEEGLKFMVYLQKENIIDESGMPKERFSAEFPKEGPSILRIQQVVRGDSAAYFCASSRSRTETLNTEAFFGQGTRLTVV.

The chain uses TRBV6-6 and TRBJ2-1; D tentatively reads TRBD1 or TRBD2 (5 bases each). V lost 8 bases and J 6 bases, leaving 17 bases between the germline ends. The germline V gene has CDR1 MNHNY and CDR2 SVGAGI (reference sequence). The CDR3 runs 14 residues. The CDR3 sequence: CASALDSGGNEQFF. The CDR3 bases are TGTGCCAGCGCTCTCGACAGTGGAGGCAATGAGCAGTTCTTC.

This clonotype was counted between two and nine times. V and J are TRBV18 and TRBJ1-6; TRBD1 agrees at 7 bases. After removal of 1 base from V and 9 bases from J, the junction contained 15 bases not matched to a gene. CDR1 is KGHSH and CDR2 is LQKENI in the germline V gene. This CDR3 contains 18 residues. CDR3 protein: CASSPLPTERGHGSPLHF. The DNA for the CDR3 is TGTGCCAGCTCACCACTGCCCACCGAGAGGGGGCATGGTTCACCCCTCCACTTT.